This entry is about one TCR beta chain. Only in-frame clones appear in the TCRdb table, and some are missing; sequencing was by immunoSEQ multiplex PCR. The sample carries roughly 73,000 clones, over 75% recorded once. The sample comes from a study of control samples from healthy donors and cancer patients. In germline, CDR1 is SGDLS, CDR2 YYNGEE. The CDR3 sequence is 11 residues long. The germline V and J ends were trimmed by 4 bases and 6 bases, with 8 bases remaining between them. The clonotype comes from a man aged 45 to 65 in good health. This chain joins TRBV9 and TRBJ2-7; D is unresolved. The sequenced sample consisted of blood. DNA of the CDR3: TGTGCCAGCAGCTCCCTAGGCGAGCAGTACTTC. Translating it yields CASSSLGEQYF. Full variable domain (outside the CDR3, taken from reference TRBV9 and TRBJ2-7): DSGVTQTPKHLITATGQRVTLRCSPRSGDLSVYWYQQSLDQGLQFLIQYYNGEERAKGNILERFSAQQFPDLHSELNLSSLELGDSALYFCASSSLGEQYFGPGTRLTVT.